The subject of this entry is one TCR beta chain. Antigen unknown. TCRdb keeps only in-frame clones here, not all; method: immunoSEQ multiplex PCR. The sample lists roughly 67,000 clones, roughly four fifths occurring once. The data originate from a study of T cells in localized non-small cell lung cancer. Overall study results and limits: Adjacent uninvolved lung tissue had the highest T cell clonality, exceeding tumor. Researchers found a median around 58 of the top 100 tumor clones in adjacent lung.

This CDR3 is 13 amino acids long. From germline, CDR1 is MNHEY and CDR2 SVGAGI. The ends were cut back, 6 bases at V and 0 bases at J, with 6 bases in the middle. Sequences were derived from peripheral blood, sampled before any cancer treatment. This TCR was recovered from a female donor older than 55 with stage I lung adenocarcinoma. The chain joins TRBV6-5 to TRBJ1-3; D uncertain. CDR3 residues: CASRVLSGNTIYF. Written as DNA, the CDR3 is TGTGCCAGCAGGGTTCTCTCTGGAAACACCATATATTTT.